The clone carrying this T cell receptor (beta chain) has only one observation. This record belongs to a study of identical twins. It was template switching that added a universal primer site, and there were unique molecular identifiers on the cDNA. TCRdb re-analysed the 5' RACE reads in MiXCR, keeping a single row per CDR3 protein. The sample includes about 890,000 distinct CDR3 sequences, 12% of them seen just once. The same specimen was also included in a second study, on yellow fever vaccine responses in identical twins.

This sequence was found in a woman between 18 and 29 years old in good health. Material: PBMCs.

Here the CDR3 reads CATSRFGHSRETQYF. The CDR3 DNA reads TGTGCCACCAGCAGGTTCGGACACAGCCGAGAGACCCAGTACTTC. V and J are TRBV15 and TRBJ2-5, with a weak D call TRBD1 (5 bases). The CDR3 totals 15 residues. In germline, CDR1 is LNHNV, CDR2 YYDKDF (reference sequence). Between the trimmed V and J ends, which lost 3 bases and 4 bases, there was a span of 15 bases. The whole variable domain, filled in from reference TRBV15 and TRBJ2-5, reads DAMVIQNPRYQVTQFGKPVTLSCSQTLNHNVMYWYQQKSSQAPKLLFHYYDKDFNNEADTPDNFQSRRPNTSFCFLDIRSPGLGDTAMYLCATSRFGHSRETQYFGPGTRLLVL.